This T cell receptor (beta chain) was sequenced in a study of beta chain features in type 1 diabetes. V shed 1 base, J shed 0 bases, and the junction held 4 bases outside the gene matches. The CDR3 has 16 residues. CDR1 and CDR2 (germline): MGHRA, YSYEKL. Study conclusions and caveats: Type 1 diabetes patients had moderately but significantly shorter TCRB CDR3s in all four CD4+ subsets.

This clone was counted only a few times. Its matching antigen is unknown. The isolated RNA, all of it, was reverse transcribed, so expressed TCRB transcripts were what got sequenced. Sequencing used immunoSEQ multiplex PCR; TCRdb keeps in-frame clones, though not all of them. The sample has roughly 150,000 clones, 9% seen once. Every sorted population was more than 95% pure. The V gene is TRBV4-1, the J gene TRBJ1-2; TRBD1 aligns across 8 bases. The sequence came from a woman aged 25 to 39 with type 1 diabetes. The specimen was central memory CD4+ T cells from blood. The CDR3 loop is CASSQGPDRANYGYTF. The CDR3 DNA is TGCGCCAGCAGCCAAGGGCCGGACAGGGCTAACTATGGCTACACCTTC.